This passage covers 25 T cell receptor beta chains from one sample sequenced in a study of blood T cells in healthy people across ages (dated by TCRdb to about 2015). Receptor amplification or capture employed 5' RACE. For sequencing, an Illumina HiSeq 2500 was employed. A second 7 to 11 cycle PCR used a sample-barcoded 5' primer and a J-beta primer mix. In TCRdb, the public reads were trimmed at Q25 with fastp and aligned with MiXCR, with productive beta chains retained. CDR3 protein duplicates are merged, each entry listing the most common genes and DNA. The sample table shows about 320,000 distinct CDR3 sequences, and roughly 26% are seen once. The top ten constitute approximately 30% of the sample. The sequenced sample was blood. Receptors were obtained from a woman between 65 and 79 years old in good health.

The chain recombines TRBV14 with TRBJ2-5; no clear D. The DNA end is more similar to TRBJ2-1, so the J call may be wrong. Germline V lookup: CDR1 SGHDN, CDR2 FVKESK. CDR3 length: 16 amino acids. The CDR3 reads CASSQRLRPPGDEQFF. For the CDR3, the DNA is TGTGCCAGCAGCCAGAGGTTAAGGCCTCCTGGGGATGAGCAGTTCTTC.

This clonotype was counted a few times. V gene TRBV5-1 combines with J gene TRBJ1-6, with D hard to call. CDR1 and CDR2 from the germline V gene are SGHRS and YFSETQ. There are 16 residues in the CDR3. V lost 2 bases and J 0 bases, leaving 9 bases between the germline ends. The CDR3 protein is CASSFEGLSYNSPLHF. CDR3 bases: TGCGCCAGCAGCTTTGAAGGGCTCTCCTATAATTCACCCCTCCACTTT.

This clonotype has just a few counts. This rearrangement joins TRBV6-5 to TRBJ2-5; the D gene could be TRBD1 or TRBD2 (7 bases each). The J call is doubtful: the DNA matches TRBJ2-7 better. The CDR3 spans 18 residues. Germline lookup yields CDR1 MNHEY and CDR2 SVGAGI. DNA of the CDR3: TGTGCCAGCAGTTTAAGGGGGCCGAGCGGGACCTACTCCTACGAGCAGTACTTC. Protein: CASSLRGPSGTYSYEQYF.

This clonotype was detected many times. This rearrangement joins TRBV3-1 to TRBJ2-5; 7 bases map to TRBD1. V shed 8 bases, J shed 7 bases, and the junction held 10 bases outside the gene matches. Germline assignment: CDR1 LGHDT and CDR2 YNNKEL (reference sequence). This CDR3 is built from 13 residues. The CDR3 loop reads CASFEGAVGTQYF. CDR3 coding DNA: TGTGCCAGCTTCGAGGGGGCAGTCGGGACCCAGTACTTC.

This clonotype occurred a few times. The gene calls are TRBV7-9 and TRBJ1-5, with TRBD1 matching over 10 bases. The V segment lost 4 bases and the J segment 9 bases; nucleotides outside the gene matches: 12. Per the germline V gene, CDR1 is SEHNR and CDR2 is FQNEAQ (reference sequence). CDR3 length: 16 residues. CDR3 region: CASSSSGTGAYPPQHF. DNA for the CDR3: TGTGCCAGCAGCTCCTCGGGGACAGGGGCCTATCCGCCCCAGCATTTT.

Note on this clonotype: At one boundary the junction diverges from the germline segment, which might be a read error. This chain uses TRBV12-3 or TRBV12-4 with TRBJ2-7; D gene uncertain. The length of the CDR3 is 10 residues. In DNA, the CDR3 is TGTGCCAGCAGTTTCCCCGAGAAGTACTTC. It yields the protein CASSFPEKYF.

This clonotype showed up just a few times. The chain joins TRBV5-8 to TRBJ1-2; weak D call: TRBD1 (5 bases). CDR3 length equals 14 residues. V was cut by 5 bases and J by 3 bases, with 14 bases left in between. The germline V gene encodes CDR1 SGHTS and CDR2 YDEGEE. CDR3 loop: CASRWPGSDYGYTF. In nucleotides, the CDR3 is TGTGCCAGCAGATGGCCAGGGAGCGACTATGGCTACACCTTC.

This chain connects TRBV14 to TRBJ2-2, with unresolved D. Germline V gives CDR1 SGHDN, CDR2 FVKESK. This CDR3 has 12 residues. Trimming shortened V by 2 bases and J by 3 bases, and 1 base separated the two germline ends. The DNA for the CDR3 is TGTGCCAGCAGCCAACACACCGGGGAGCTGTTTTTT. Its translation is CASSQHTGELFF.

The V gene is TRBV12-5, the J gene TRBJ2-1, with unresolved D. Germline V gene sequence: CDR1 LGHNT, CDR2 FRNRAP. The V end was cut by 3 bases, the J end by 0 bases, with 9 bases between. The CDR3 runs 15 residues. The CDR3 coding sequence is TGTGCTAGTGGTTTTGGGCAGAGCTCCTACAATGAGCAGTTCTTC. Encoded protein: CASGFGQSSYNEQFF.

The V and J genes are TRBV28 and TRBJ2-7, with 8 bases aligning to TRBD1. The CDR3 contains 15 residues. With 5 bases clipped from V and 6 bases from J, the junction kept 12 bases outside the gene matches. Germline V lookup: CDR1 MDHEN, CDR2 SYDVKM. As DNA, the CDR3 is TGTGCCAGCAGTACATCAGGGGGCCTCGGTCGCGAGCAGTACTTC. Its translation is CASSTSGGLGREQYF. Variable domain in full (rest from reference TRBV28 and TRBJ2-7): DVKVTQSSRYLVKRTGEKVFLECVQDMDHENMFWYRQDPGLGLRLIYFSYDVKMKEKGDIPEGYSVSREKKERFSLILESASTNQTSMYLCASSTSGGLGREQYFGPGTRLTVT.

This clonotype has just a few counts. This chain uses TRBV11-1 with TRBJ2-1; D might be TRBD2 (5 bases). V dropped 4 bases and J dropped 3 bases, with 16 bases sitting between them. This CDR3 is built from 16 residues. CDR1 is SGHAT and CDR2 is FQDESV in the germline V gene (reference sequence). CDR3 loop: CASSSDDYYNYNEQFF. The DNA of the CDR3 is TGTGCCAGCAGCTCTGATGACTACTACAACTACAATGAGCAGTTCTTC.

This sequence joins TRBV20-1 and TRBJ2-1; 10 bases map to TRBD2. The CDR3 is made up of 15 amino acids. The V and J ends lost 3 bases and 7 bases, in that order; junction bases with no gene match: 9. Germline CDR1 and CDR2: DFQATT and SNEGSKA (reference sequence). This CDR3 reads CSARYPLAGRNEQFF. CDR3 DNA sequence: TGCAGTGCTAGGTATCCACTAGCGGGACGAAATGAGCAGTTCTTC.

The chain couples TRBV5-1 to TRBJ2-4; 16 nucleotides match TRBD2. The CDR3 sequence is 18 residues long. Germline V gene data show CDR1 as SGHRS and CDR2 as YFSETQ. V lost 4 bases to trimming and J lost 0 bases; unmatched junction nucleotides: 4. The CDR3 loop is CASSEGLAGGIAKNIQYF. CDR3 sequence (DNA): TGCGCCAGCAGCGAGGGACTAGCGGGAGGGATAGCCAAAAACATTCAGTACTTC.

V and J are TRBV5-1 and TRBJ2-2; 7 positions agree with TRBD1. Per germline, CDR1 SGHRS and CDR2 YFSETQ. The CDR3 loop spans 15 amino acids. V trimming: 5 bases; J trimming: 5 bases; junction bases outside the gene matches: 9. The CDR3 DNA sequence: TGCGCCAGCAGGACCAACTCACAGGGGACCGGGGAGCTGTTTTTT. Protein sequence: CASRTNSQGTGELFF.

The rearrangement uses TRBV4-2 and TRBJ1-6; D not resolved. Trimming shortened V by 3 bases and J by 3 bases, and 9 bases separated the two germline ends. This CDR3 spans 15 amino acids. Germline CDR1 and CDR2: LGHNA and YNFKEQ. CDR3 region: CASSQGRNYNSPLHF. DNA for the CDR3: TGTGCCAGCAGCCAGGGCAGGAACTATAATTCACCCCTCCACTTT.

This clonotype has just a few counts. V is TRBV28 and J is TRBJ1-5; D gene unclear. From germline, CDR1 is MDHEN and CDR2 SYDVKM. The CDR3 extends over 15 amino acids. The germline V and J ends were trimmed by 5 bases and 2 bases, with 13 bases remaining between them. Here the CDR3 reads CASSREGLGNQPQHF. CDR3 DNA sequence: TGTGCCAGCAGTAGAGAGGGTCTGGGCAATCAGCCCCAGCATTTT.

The J gene is TRBJ2-6, the V gene TRBV5-1; D is undetermined. The CDR3 extends over 18 amino acids. Trimming removed 0 bases at V and 3 bases at J, with 16 bases between. CDR1 is SGHRS and CDR2 is YFSETQ in the germline V gene. The CDR3 is CASSLAGEGFGGANVLTF. Here the CDR3 DNA reads TGCGCCAGCAGCTTGGCCGGTGAAGGTTTCGGTGGGGCCAACGTCCTGACTTTC.

The table lists this clonotype with a few counts. The rearrangement uses TRBV28 and TRBJ1-1; 9 nucleotides match TRBD1. The ends lost 5 bases at V and 3 bases at J; junction bases unmatched: 7. This CDR3 is 15 amino acids long. Germline CDR1 MDHEN, CDR2 SYDVKM. The CDR3 spells CASSTSQGAYTEAFF. DNA of the CDR3: TGTGCCAGCAGTACCTCACAGGGGGCTTACACTGAAGCTTTCTTT.

This clonotype came up a few times. A junction end diverges from the germline sequence, so it may reflect a read error. The J gene is TRBJ2-5, the V gene TRBV3-1; D gene unclear. The DNA matches TRBJ2-1 better at its end, which makes the J call doubtful. This CDR3 region has 13 residues. Per the germline V gene, CDR1 is LGHDT and CDR2 is YNNKEL (reference sequence). CDR3 amino acids: CANSQDRAPRQFF. The CDR3 bases are TGTGCCAACAGCCAAGATCGGGCGCCTAGGCAGTTCTTC.

The chain uses TRBV20-1 and TRBJ2-7; D uncertain. The germline CDR1 and CDR2 sequences are DFQATT and SNEGSKA (reference sequence). Trimming pared 6 bases from V and 4 bases from J, leaving 19 bases between. The CDR3 consists of 14 residues. Here the CDR3 reads CSADARPFDYEQYF. In nucleotides, the CDR3 is TGCAGTGCGGACGCGAGGCCGTTTGATTACGAGCAGTACTTC.

V gene TRBV20-1 combines with J gene TRBJ2-5, with 13 bases identical to TRBD2. The V gene's germline CDR1 is DFQATT and CDR2 SNEGSKA (reference sequence). The length of the CDR3 is 15 residues. Unmatched junction bases numbered 6, after V lost 5 bases and J lost 3 bases. This CDR3 reads CSAGGTSGNKETQYF. In DNA form, the CDR3 reads TGCAGTGCTGGAGGGACTAGCGGGAACAAAGAGACCCAGTACTTC.

This clonotype was seen a handful of times. The chain combines TRBV5-5 with TRBJ2-7; possible D gene TRBD1, 6 bases. The germline gives CDR1 SGHKS, CDR2 YYEKEE (reference sequence). The V gene lost 0 bases and the J gene lost 4 bases, with 20 bases spanning the gap. This CDR3 comprises 17 residues. CDR3 sequence: CASSLGPSGTIEYEQYF. The CDR3, as DNA: TGTGCCAGCAGCTTGGGACCCTCCGGGACAATCGAATACGAGCAGTACTTC.

The chain couples TRBV5-6 to TRBJ2-5; D is perhaps TRBD2 (5 bases). Germline CDR1 and CDR2: SGHDT and YYEEEE. The ends were cut back, 4 bases at V and 5 bases at J, with 15 bases in the middle. The CDR3 sequence is 14 residues long. The CDR3 DNA sequence: TGTGCCAGCAGCCCGGAACCCGGGAAGGAGACCCAGTACTTC. The encoded protein is CASSPEPGKETQYF.

The rearrangement uses TRBV10-3 and TRBJ2-2; D uncertain. Between the trimmed V and J ends, which lost 1 base and 5 bases, there was a span of 11 bases. This CDR3 spans 15 amino acids. Germline V gives CDR1 ENHRY, CDR2 SYGVKD. The CDR3 region is CAISEFGAPTGELFF. The CDR3 DNA reads as TGTGCCATCAGTGAGTTTGGAGCCCCAACCGGGGAGCTGTTTTTT.

This clonotype was observed a few times. The genes are TRBV28 and TRBJ1-2; possible D gene TRBD1, 6 bases. V lost 10 bases, J lost 2 bases, and 14 bases lay in between. CDR3 length: 13 amino acids. The V gene's germline CDR1 is MDHEN and CDR2 SYDVKM. DNA of the CDR3: TGTGCCATCACAGGGCACGGGAACTATGGCTACACCTTC. Encoded protein: CAITGHGNYGYTF.